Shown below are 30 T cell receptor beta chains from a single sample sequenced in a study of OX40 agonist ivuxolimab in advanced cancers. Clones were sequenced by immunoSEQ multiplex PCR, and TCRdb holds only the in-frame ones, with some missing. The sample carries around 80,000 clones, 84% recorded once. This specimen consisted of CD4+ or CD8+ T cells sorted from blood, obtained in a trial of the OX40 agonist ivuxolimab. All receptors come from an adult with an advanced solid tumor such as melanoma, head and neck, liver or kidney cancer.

CDR3 sequence reads: CASSRTLQGARVYGYTF. CDR3 DNA sequence: TGTGCCAGCAGTCGGACGTTACAGGGGGCGCGGGTCTATGGCTACACCTTC. The chain employs TRBV28 and TRBJ1-2; 9 bases line up with TRBD1. This CDR3 comprises 17 residues. V lost 5 bases to trimming and J lost 4 bases; unmatched junction nucleotides: 14. Germline lookup yields CDR1 MDHEN and CDR2 SYDVKM.

CDR3 sequence reads: CASSLIGLLAGDTQYF. CDR3 coding DNA: TGTGCCAGCAGCTTGATTGGGTTACTAGCGGGGGATACGCAGTATTTT. The chain has TRBV7-2 and TRBJ2-3; 10 bases fit TRBD2. J gave up 6 bases and V 3 bases, and 9 bases lay outside the gene matches. The CDR3 runs 16 residues. Germline assignment: CDR1 SGHTA and CDR2 FQGNSA.

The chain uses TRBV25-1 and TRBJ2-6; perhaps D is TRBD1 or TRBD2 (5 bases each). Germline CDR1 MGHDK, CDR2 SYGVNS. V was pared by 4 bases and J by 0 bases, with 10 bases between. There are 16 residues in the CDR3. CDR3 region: CASSAGRNSGANVLTF. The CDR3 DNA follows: TGTGCCAGCAGTGCGGGACGCAACTCTGGGGCCAACGTCCTGACTTTC.

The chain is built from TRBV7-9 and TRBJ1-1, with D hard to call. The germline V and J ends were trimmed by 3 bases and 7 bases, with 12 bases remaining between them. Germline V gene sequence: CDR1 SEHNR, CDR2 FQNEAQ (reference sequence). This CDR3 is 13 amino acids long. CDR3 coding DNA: TGTGCCAGCAGCTTCGAAACCAAAGGTGAAGCTTTCTTT. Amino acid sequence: CASSFETKGEAFF.

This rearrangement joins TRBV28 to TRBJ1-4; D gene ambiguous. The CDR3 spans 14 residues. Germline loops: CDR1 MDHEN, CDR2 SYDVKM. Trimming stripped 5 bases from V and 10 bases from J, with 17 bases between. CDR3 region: CASSQARNSGKLFF. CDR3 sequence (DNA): TGTGCCAGCAGTCAAGCACGAAACAGTGGAAAACTGTTTTTT.

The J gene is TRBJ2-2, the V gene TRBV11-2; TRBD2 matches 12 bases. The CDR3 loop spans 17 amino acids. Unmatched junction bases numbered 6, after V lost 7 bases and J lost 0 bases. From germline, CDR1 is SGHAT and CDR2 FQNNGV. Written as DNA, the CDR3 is TGTGCCAGCACCTCGACTAGCGGGGGCCCGAACACCGGGGAGCTGTTTTTT. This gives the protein CASTSTSGGPNTGELFF.

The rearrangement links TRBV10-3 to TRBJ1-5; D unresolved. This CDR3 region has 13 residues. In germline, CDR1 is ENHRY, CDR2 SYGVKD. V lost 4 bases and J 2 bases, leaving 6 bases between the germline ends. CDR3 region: CAISVNGNQPQHF. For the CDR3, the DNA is TGTGCCATCAGTGTTAATGGCAATCAGCCCCAGCATTTT.

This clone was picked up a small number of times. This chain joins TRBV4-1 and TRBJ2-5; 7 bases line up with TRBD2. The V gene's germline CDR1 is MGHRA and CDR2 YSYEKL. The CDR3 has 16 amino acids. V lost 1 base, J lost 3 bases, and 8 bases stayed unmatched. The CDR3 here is CASSQVARELKETQYF. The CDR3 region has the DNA TGCGCCAGCAGCCAAGTAGCGCGGGAGCTCAAAGAGACCCAGTACTTC.

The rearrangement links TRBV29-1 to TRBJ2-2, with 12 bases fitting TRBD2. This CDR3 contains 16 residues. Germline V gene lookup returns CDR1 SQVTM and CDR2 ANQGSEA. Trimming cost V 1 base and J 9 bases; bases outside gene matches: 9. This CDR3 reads CSVEGRLAGGPRELFF. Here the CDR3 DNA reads TGCAGCGTTGAAGGTCGGCTAGCGGGAGGGCCCCGGGAGCTGTTTTTT.

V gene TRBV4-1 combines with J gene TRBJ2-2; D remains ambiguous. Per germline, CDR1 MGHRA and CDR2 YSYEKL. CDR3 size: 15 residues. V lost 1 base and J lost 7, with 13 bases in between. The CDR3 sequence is CASSQAVTTDGELFF. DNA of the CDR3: TGCGCCAGCAGCCAAGCTGTGACCACAGACGGGGAGCTGTTTTTT.

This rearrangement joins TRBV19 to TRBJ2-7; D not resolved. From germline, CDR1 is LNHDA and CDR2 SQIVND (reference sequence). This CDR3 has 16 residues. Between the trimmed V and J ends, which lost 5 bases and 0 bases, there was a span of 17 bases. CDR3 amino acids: CASSPQGIQTSYEQYF. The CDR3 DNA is TGTGCCAGTAGTCCCCAAGGCATCCAGACCTCCTACGAGCAGTACTTC.

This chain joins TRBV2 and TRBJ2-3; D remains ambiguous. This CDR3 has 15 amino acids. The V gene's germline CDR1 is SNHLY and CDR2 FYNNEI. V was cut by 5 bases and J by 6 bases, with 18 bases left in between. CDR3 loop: CASSLIGPDRDTQYF. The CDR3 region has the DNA TGTGCCAGCAGTCTAATAGGCCCCGACCGGGATACGCAGTATTTT.

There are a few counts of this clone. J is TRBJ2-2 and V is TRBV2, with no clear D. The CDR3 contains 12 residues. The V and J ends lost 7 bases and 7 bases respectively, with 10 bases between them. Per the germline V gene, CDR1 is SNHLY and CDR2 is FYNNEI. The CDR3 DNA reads TGTGCCAGCAAAAGGCGTCACGGGGAGCTGTTTTTT. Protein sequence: CASKRRHGELFF. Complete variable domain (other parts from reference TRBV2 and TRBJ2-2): EPEVTQTPSHQVTQMGQEVILRCVPISNHLYFYWYRQILGQKVEFLVSFYNNEISEKSEIFDDQFSVERPDGSNFTLKIRSTKLEDSAMYFCASKRRHGELFFGEGSRLTVL.

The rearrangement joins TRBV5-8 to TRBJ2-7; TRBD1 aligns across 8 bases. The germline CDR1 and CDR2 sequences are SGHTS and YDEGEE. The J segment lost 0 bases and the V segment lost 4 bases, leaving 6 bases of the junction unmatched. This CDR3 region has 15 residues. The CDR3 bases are TGTGCCAGCAGCCTGCGACAGGGGTTCTCCTACGAGCAGTACTTC. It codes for CASSLRQGFSYEQYF.

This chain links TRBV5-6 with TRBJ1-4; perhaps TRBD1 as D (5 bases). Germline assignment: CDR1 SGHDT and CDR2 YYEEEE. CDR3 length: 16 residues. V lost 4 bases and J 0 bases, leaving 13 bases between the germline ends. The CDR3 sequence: CASSMGLLATNEKLFF. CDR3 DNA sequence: TGTGCCAGCAGCATGGGACTGCTGGCAACTAATGAAAAACTGTTTTTT.

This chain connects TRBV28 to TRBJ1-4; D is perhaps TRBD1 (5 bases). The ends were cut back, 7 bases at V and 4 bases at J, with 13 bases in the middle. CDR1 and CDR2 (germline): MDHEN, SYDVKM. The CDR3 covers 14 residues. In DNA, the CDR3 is TGTGCCAGCACGGGACTAGATATTAATGAAAAACTGTTTTTT. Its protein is CASTGLDINEKLFF.

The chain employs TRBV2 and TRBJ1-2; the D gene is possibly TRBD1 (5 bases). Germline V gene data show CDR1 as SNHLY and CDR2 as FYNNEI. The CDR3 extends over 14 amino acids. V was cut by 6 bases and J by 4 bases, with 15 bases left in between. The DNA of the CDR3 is TGTGCCAGCAGCGGGGCGGGGCGTGGCTATGGCTACACCTTC. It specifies CASSGAGRGYGYTF.

The CDR3 coding sequence is TGTGCCAGCAGTTTAAGGCTGGGGCGCTATGGCTACACCTTC. This sequence encodes CASSLRLGRYGYTF. The rearrangement joins TRBV28 to TRBJ1-2; D is possibly TRBD1 (5 bases). The CDR3 length is 14 residues. Trimming removed 2 bases at V and 4 bases at J, with 11 bases between. The germline V gene has CDR1 MDHEN and CDR2 SYDVKM.

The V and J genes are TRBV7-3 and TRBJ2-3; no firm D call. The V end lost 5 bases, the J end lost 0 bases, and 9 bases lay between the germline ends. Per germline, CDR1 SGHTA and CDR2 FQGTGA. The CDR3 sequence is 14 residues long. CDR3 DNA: TGTGCCAGCAGCACCGGCCTGAGCACAGATACGCAGTATTTT. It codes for CASSTGLSTDTQYF.

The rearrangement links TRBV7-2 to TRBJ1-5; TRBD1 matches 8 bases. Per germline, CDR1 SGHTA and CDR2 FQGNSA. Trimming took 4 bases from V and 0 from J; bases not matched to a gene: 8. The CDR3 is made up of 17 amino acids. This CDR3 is CASSSRTGRNSNQPQHF. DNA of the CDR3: TGTGCCAGCAGCTCGAGGACAGGGAGGAATAGCAATCAGCCCCAGCATTTT.

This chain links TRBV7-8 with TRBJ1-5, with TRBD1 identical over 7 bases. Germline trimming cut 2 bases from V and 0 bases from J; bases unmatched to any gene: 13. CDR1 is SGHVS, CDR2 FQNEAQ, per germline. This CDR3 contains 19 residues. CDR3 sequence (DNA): TGTGCCAGCAGCTTAATTCTCAAGGGGGCGAGGTATAGCAATCAGCCCCAGCATTTT. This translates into CASSLILKGARYSNQPQHF.

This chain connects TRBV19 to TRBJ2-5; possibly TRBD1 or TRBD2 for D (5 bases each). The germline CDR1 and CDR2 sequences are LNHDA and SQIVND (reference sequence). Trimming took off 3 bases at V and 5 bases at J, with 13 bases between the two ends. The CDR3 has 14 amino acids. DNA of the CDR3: TGTGCCAGTAGTATTGGGGGTAGAGGGGAGACCCAGTACTTC. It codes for CASSIGGRGETQYF.

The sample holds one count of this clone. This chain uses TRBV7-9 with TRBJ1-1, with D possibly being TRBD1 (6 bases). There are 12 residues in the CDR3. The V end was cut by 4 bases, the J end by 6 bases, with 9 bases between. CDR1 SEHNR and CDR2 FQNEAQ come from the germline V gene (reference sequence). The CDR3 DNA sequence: TGTGCCAGCAGCTATAGGGGGGCTGAAGCTTTCTTT. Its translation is CASSYRGAEAFF.

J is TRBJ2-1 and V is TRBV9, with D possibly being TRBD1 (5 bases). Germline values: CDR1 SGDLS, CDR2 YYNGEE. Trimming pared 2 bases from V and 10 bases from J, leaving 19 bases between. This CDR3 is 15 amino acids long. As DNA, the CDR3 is TGTGCCAGCAGCGTGGGGCAGAGTGCCCCTAGAGAGCAGTTCTTC. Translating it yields CASSVGQSAPREQFF.

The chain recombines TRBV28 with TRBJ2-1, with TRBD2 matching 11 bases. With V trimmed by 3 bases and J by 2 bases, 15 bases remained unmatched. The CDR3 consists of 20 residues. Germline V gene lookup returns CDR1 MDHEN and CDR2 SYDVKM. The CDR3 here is CASSFLPLAGANSPYNEQFF. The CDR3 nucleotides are TGTGCCAGCAGTTTCCTCCCACTAGCGGGGGCGAATTCTCCCTACAATGAGCAGTTCTTC.

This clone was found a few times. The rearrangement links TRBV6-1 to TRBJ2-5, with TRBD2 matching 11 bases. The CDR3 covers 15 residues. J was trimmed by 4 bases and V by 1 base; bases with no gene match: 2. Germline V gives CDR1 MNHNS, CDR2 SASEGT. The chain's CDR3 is CASSEGSGGAETQYF. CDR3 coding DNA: TGTGCCAGCAGTGAAGGTAGCGGGGGGGCAGAGACCCAGTACTTC.

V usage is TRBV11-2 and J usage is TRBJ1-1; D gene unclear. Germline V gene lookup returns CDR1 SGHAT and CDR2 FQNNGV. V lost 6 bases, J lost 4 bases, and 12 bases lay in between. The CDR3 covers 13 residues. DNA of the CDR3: TGTGCCAGCAGGGCCAGGAGACCCACTGAAGCTTTCTTT. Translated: CASRARRPTEAFF.

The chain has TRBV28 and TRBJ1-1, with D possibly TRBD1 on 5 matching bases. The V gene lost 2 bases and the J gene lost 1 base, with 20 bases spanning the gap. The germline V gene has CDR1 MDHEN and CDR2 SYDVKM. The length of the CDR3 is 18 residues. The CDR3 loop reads CASSLEGWGESPNTEAFF. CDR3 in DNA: TGTGCCAGCAGTTTAGAAGGTTGGGGGGAGTCACCGAACACTGAAGCTTTCTTT.

In DNA, the CDR3 is TGTGCCAGCAGCGCCCTATTAAGGGGGGAGACCCAGTACTTC. This sequence encodes CASSALLRGETQYF. This chain connects TRBV13 to TRBJ2-5, with a weak D call TRBD1 (6 bases). Germline V gene sequence: CDR1 PRHDT, CDR2 FYEKMQ (reference sequence). The length of the CDR3 is 14 residues. V lost 5 bases, J lost 5 bases, and 15 bases lay in between.

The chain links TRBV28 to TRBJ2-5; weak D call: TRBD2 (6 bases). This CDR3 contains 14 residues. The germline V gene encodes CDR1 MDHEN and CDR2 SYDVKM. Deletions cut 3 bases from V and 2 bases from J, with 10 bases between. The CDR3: CASSLQTRQETQYF. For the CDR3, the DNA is TGTGCCAGCAGTTTGCAGACTAGACAAGAGACCCAGTACTTC.